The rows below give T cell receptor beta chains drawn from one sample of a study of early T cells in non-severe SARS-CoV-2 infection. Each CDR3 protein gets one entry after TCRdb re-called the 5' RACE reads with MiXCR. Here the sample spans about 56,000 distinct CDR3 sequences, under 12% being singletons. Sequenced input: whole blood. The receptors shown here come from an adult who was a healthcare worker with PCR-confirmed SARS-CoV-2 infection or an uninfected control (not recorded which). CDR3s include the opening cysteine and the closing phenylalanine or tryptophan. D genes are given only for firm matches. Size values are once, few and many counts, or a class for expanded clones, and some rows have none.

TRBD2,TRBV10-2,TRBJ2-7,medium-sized,TGCGCCAGCAGTGTGGCGGGAGGTATACCCCACGAGCAGTACTTC,CASSVAGGIPHEQYF
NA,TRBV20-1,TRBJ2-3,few,TGCAGTGCTAGAGTCGGCCTACAAACCACAGATACGCAGTATTTT,CSARVGLQTTDTQYF
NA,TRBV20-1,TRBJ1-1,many,TGCAGTACCCGGCAGGGGACCACTGAAGCTTTCTTT,CSTRQGTTEAFF
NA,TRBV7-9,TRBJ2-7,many,TGTGCCAGCAGCTCTCGGACCGTCTCTTACGAGCAGTACTTC,CASSSRTVSYEQYF
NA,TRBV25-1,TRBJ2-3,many,TGTGCCAGCAGTGAATTCAGCCGAAACACAGATACGCAGTATTTT,CASSEFSRNTDTQYF
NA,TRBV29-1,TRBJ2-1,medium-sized,TGCAGCGTTGAGGACGCGGGTGAGCAGTTCTTC,CSVEDAGEQFF
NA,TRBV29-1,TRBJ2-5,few,TGCAGCGCTAGCAGGGCTGGGGAGACCCAGTACTTC,CSASRAGETQYF
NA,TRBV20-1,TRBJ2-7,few,TGCAGTGCCCAGGATACCTACGAGCAGTACTTC,CSAQDTYEQYF
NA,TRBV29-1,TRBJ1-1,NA,TGCAGCGTTAGTGGGGGGCAGAGGGGCACTGAAGCTTTCTTT,CSVSGGQRGTEAFF
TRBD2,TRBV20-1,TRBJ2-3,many,TGCAGTGCCCCGACTACGCTAGCGGGAGGGACAGATACGCAGTATTTT,CSAPTTLAGGTDTQYF
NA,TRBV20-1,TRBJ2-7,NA,TGCAGTGCTAGAGATCGATCGGTATCCTACGAGCAGTACTTC,CSARDRSVSYEQYF
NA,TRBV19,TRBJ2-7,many,TGTGCCAGTAGTCCTGACAGGGAGGCCTACGAGCAGTACTTC,CASSPDREAYEQYF
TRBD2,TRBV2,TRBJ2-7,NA,TGTGCCACCGACGGACTAGCGGGAGCCTACGAGCAGTACTTC,CATDGLAGAYEQYF
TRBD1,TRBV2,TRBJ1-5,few,TGTGCCAGCAGTCGGGAGACAGGGTTCAATCAGCCCCAGCATTTT,CASSRETGFNQPQHF
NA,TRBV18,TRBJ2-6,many,TGTGCCAGCTCACCGAATTTCTCTGGGGCCAACGTCCTGACTTTC,CASSPNFSGANVLTF
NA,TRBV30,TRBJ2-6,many,TGTGCCTGGAGTGTAGGGACTTCTTCTGGGGCCAACGTCCTGACTTTC,CAWSVGTSSGANVLTF
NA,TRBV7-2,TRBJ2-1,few,TGTGCCAGCAGCTCCCTGGGGGTCTACAATGAGCAGTTCTTC,CASSSLGVYNEQFF
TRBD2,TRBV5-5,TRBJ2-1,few,TGTGCCAGCAGCTTCGGCGGGAGTTTAGGAAATGAGCAGTTCTTC,CASSFGGSLGNEQFF
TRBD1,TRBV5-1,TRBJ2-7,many,TGCGCCAGCAGCATCCAGACAGGGTTCTCCTACGAGCAGTACTTC,CASSIQTGFSYEQYF
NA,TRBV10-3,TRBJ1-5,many,TGTGCCATCAGTGATCGGTATAGCAATCAGCCCCAGCATTTT,CAISDRYSNQPQHF
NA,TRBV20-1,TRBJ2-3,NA,TGCAGTGCTAGAGATCAGGAGGGCAGAGGATCCACAGATACGCAGTATTTT,CSARDQEGRGSTDTQYF
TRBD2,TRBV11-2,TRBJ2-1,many,TGTGCCAGCAGCCCATTCCCCCTCCTAGCGGGAGGGCCGGTGTCCTACAATGAGCAGTTCTTC,CASSPFPLLAGGPVSYNEQFF
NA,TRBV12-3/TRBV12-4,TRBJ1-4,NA,TGTGCCAGCAGTTTAGGTTCAACTAATGAAAAACTGTTTTTT,CASSLGSTNEKLFF
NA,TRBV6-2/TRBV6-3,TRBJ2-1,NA,TGTGCCAGCACTCTTTTGGGAGGCCGGTACAATGAGCAGTTCTTC,CASTLLGGRYNEQFF
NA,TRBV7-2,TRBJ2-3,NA,TGTGCCAGCAGCTTAGGGTTTAGTACAGATACGCAGTATTTT,CASSLGFSTDTQYF
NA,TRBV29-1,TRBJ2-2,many,TGCAGCGGTCGCACTACAGGACGAACCGGGGAGCTGTTTTTT,CSGRTTGRTGELFF
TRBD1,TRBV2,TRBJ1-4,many,TGTGCCAGCAGTGAAAGGGAGGGGGCGCGTCGCGAAAAACTGTTTTTT,CASSEREGARREKLFF
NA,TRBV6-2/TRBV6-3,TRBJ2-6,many,TGTGCCAGCAGTGCCAGGGTTTCTGGGGCCAACGTCCTGACTTTC,CASSARVSGANVLTF